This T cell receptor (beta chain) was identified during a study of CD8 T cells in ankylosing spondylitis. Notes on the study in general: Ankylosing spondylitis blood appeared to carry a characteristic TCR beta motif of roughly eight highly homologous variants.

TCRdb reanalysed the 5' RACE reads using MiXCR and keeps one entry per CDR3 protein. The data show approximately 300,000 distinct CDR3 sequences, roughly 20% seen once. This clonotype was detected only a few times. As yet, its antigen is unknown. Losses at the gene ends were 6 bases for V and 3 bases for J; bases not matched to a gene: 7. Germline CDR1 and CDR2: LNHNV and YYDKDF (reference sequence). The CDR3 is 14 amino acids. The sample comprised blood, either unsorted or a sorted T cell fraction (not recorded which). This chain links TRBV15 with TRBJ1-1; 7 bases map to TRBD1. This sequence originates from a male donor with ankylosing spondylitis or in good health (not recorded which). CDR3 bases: TGTGCCACCAGTAAGACAGGGTCTGACACTGAAGCTTTCTTT. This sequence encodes CATSKTGSDTEAFF.